The table lists the clone carrying this T cell receptor beta chain with a few counts. Its antigen is undetermined. Clinical symptoms, serum thyroxine, TRAb, thyroid ultrasound and orbital computed tomography established diagnosis. These data are taken from a study of T cells in Graves' hyperthyroidism and ophthalmopathy. Authors of the study amplified TCR beta CDR3 regions from RNA transcripts. HTBI primers were the set used in a first-round RT-PCR of the TCR CDR3. From the multiplex PCR reads, TCRdb called clonotypes with MiXCR, one entry per CDR3 protein. The sample lists about 300,000 distinct CDR3 sequences; approximately 19% were seen once. Germline V gives CDR1 SGHRS, CDR2 YFSETQ. CDR3 length equals 17 residues. The V segment lost 0 bases and the J segment 5 bases; nucleotides outside the gene matches: 8. Findings and caveats of the study: Ophthalmopathy, which appeared later, was predicted by the model a median roughly 6.6 months before onset.

The rearrangement links TRBV5-1 to TRBJ2-2, with 9 bases that match TRBD2. The TCR sequence derives from a middle-aged man with Graves' ophthalmopathy. The sequenced material came from blood. CDR3 protein: CASSLDGSGSSTGELFF. CDR3 nucleotide sequence: TGCGCCAGCAGCTTGGATGGTAGCGGGAGTTCTACCGGGGAGCTGTTTTTT.